This TCR beta chain was found in a study of response to subunit inactivated influenza vaccine. Study findings and constraints: That few new T cells are recruited by each seasonal influenza vaccination was the authors' suggestion.

The germline V gene encodes CDR1 SGDLS and CDR2 YYNGEE. Trimming removed 1 base at V and 4 bases at J, with 17 bases between. CDR3 size: 17 residues. With respect to this clonotype: Its cognate antigen is unknown.

TCRdb re-called the RT-PCR reads through MiXCR, storing one row per CDR3 protein. The sample yields under 500,000 distinct CDR3 sequences, 9.5% to 12% seen once. Material: PBMCs from blood, obtained more than 35 days after vaccination. The genes are TRBV9 and TRBJ2-2; a possible D gene is TRBD2 (6 bases). The sequence was obtained from a man aged 45-65 years who received an inactivated influenza vaccine. The CDR3 DNA reads TGTGCCAGCAGCGTAAGAGGAGGGGCTCCGGGCACCGGGGAGCTGTTTTTT. This gives the protein CASSVRGGAPGTGELFF.